The rows below give T cell receptor beta chains drawn from one sample of a study of naive and memory T cell subsets. From the 5' RACE reads, TCRdb called clonotypes with MiXCR, one entry per CDR3 protein. The sample records about 62,000 distinct CDR3 sequences, 6.5% to 9% being singletons. These receptors originate from a female donor in good health. The CDR3 runs from the conserved cysteine through the conserved F or W. A D gene is named only where the DNA matches it firmly. Clone size is stated in some rows and not others, as once, few, many or a class when expanded.

J gene,clone size,V gene,D gene,CDR3 protein,CDR3 DNA
TRBJ1-2,many,TRBV27,TRBD1,CASSLTGKGAHYGYTF,TGTGCCAGCAGTTTAACTGGGAAGGGGGCACACTATGGCTACACCTTC
TRBJ2-7,few,TRBV12-3/TRBV12-4,TRBD1,CASSPRTGGPYEQYF,TGTGCCAGCAGTCCCCGGACAGGGGGCCCCTACGAGCAGTACTTC
TRBJ2-1,NA,TRBV27,NA,CASSLGYNEQFF,TGTGCCAGCAGTTTGGGTTACAATGAGCAGTTCTTC
TRBJ1-3,NA,TRBV7-9,NA,CASSLQRTVSGNTIYF,TGTGCCAGCAGCTTACAGAGGACAGTCTCTGGAAACACCATATATTTT
TRBJ2-1,NA,TRBV30,TRBD2,CAWRPLFGRGSIYEQFF,TGTGCCTGGAGGCCTCTTTTCGGTCGCGGGAGTATCTATGAGCAGTTCTTC
TRBJ2-7,NA,TRBV6-5,NA,CASSQGGHSYEQYF,TGTGCCAGCAGTCAGGGGGGACACTCCTACGAGCAGTACTTC
TRBJ1-6,NA,TRBV30,NA,CAWGAQGKNSPLHF,TGTGCCTGGGGGGCGCAGGGCAAGAATTCACCCCTCCACTTT
TRBJ2-7,few,TRBV4-2,TRBD1,CASSRAGTGGEYEQYF,TGTGCCAGCAGCCGAGCAGGGACAGGGGGCGAGTACGAGCAGTACTTC
TRBJ2-5,NA,TRBV28,TRBD2,CASSLPAGDQETQYF,TGTGCCAGCAGTTTGCCAGCGGGAGACCAAGAGACCCAGTACTTC
TRBJ1-1,few,TRBV18,NA,CASSTGKNTEAFF,TGTGCCAGCTCAACCGGGAAGAACACTGAAGCTTTCTTT
TRBJ2-7,NA,TRBV6-5,TRBD2,CASSSLGTSEFYEQYF,TGTGCCAGCAGTTCACTTGGGACTAGCGAGTTTTACGAGCAGTACTTC
TRBJ2-3,few,TRBV7-9,NA,CASSLAVSGDTQYF,TGTGCCAGCAGCTTAGCTGTTAGTGGGGATACGCAGTATTTT
TRBJ2-1,few,TRBV12-3/TRBV12-4,TRBD2,CASNPGGSYNEQFF,TGTGCCAGCAACCCGGGGGGGTCCTACAATGAGCAGTTCTTC
TRBJ2-5,NA,TRBV12-3/TRBV12-4,TRBD2,CASSHPSGGETQYF,TGTGCCAGCAGTCACCCTAGCGGGGGAGAGACCCAGTACTTC
TRBJ2-7,once,TRBV25-1,NA,CASSEYGGSTYEQYF,TGTGCCAGCAGTGAATATGGTGGCAGTACCTACGAGCAGTACTTC
TRBJ2-3,NA,TRBV2,TRBD1,CASRAGTGGTDTQYF,TGTGCCAGCAGAGCCGGGACAGGGGGCACAGATACGCAGTATTTT
TRBJ2-4,many,TRBV10-2,NA,CASSESFGQFKNIQYF,TGCGCCAGCAGTGAGTCTTTCGGACAGTTCAAAAACATTCAGTACTTC
TRBJ2-5,NA,TRBV6-5,NA,CASSFAKNVGRETQYF,TGTGCCAGCAGTTTCGCGAAAAATGTAGGAAGAGAGACCCAGTACTTC
TRBJ1-5,many,TRBV20-1,NA,CSGQGQGLQPQHF,TGCAGTGGACAAGGTCAGGGTCTACAGCCCCAGCATTTT
TRBJ2-1,NA,TRBV2,NA,CASRGTDNEQFF,TGTGCCAGCAGAGGGACGGATAATGAGCAGTTCTTC
TRBJ2-1,many,TRBV28,NA,CASSLTHGEQFF,TGTGCCAGCAGTTTAACGCATGGTGAGCAGTTCTTC
TRBJ1-6,many,TRBV6-5,NA,CASSWSRGPGSPLHF,TGTGCCAGCAGTTGGTCCAGGGGCCCAGGTTCACCCCTCCACTTT
TRBJ2-7,few,TRBV19,TRBD1,CASSAGQGSAYEQYF,TGTGCCAGTAGTGCGGGACAGGGGAGCGCCTACGAGCAGTACTTC
TRBJ1-1,many,TRBV6-5,NA,CASSFRGVGTEAFF,TGTGCCAGCAGTTTTAGGGGAGTGGGCACTGAAGCTTTCTTT
TRBJ1-1,few,TRBV7-8,TRBD1,CASSNPIRDRLMNTEAFF,TGTGCCAGCAGCAATCCAATACGGGACAGGTTAATGAACACTGAAGCTTTCTTT
TRBJ2-3,few,TRBV3-1,NA,CASTPPGVDTQYF,TGTGCCAGCACCCCTCCGGGGGTGGATACGCAGTATTTT
TRBJ2-3,NA,TRBV12-3/TRBV12-4,NA,CASSFRGLSTDTQYF,TGTGCCAGCAGTTTCAGGGGCCTCAGCACAGATACGCAGTATTTT
TRBJ2-3,few,TRBV2,TRBD1,CASSPQGFVGDTQYF,TGTGCCAGCAGTCCACAGGGGTTTGTAGGGGATACGCAGTATTTT
TRBJ1-6,many,TRBV7-9,NA,CASSLVMGRNNSPLHF,TGTGCCAGCAGCTTAGTTATGGGACGGAATAATTCACCCCTCCACTTT
TRBJ1-1,many,TRBV29-1,TRBD1,CSVEAPPSGTGTEGAFF,TGCAGCGTTGAAGCCCCCCCGTCTGGGACAGGTACTGAGGGAGCTTTCTTT
TRBJ2-3,NA,TRBV2,NA,CASSEMAGYTDTQYF,TGTGCCAGCAGCGAAATGGCGGGGTACACAGATACGCAGTATTTT
TRBJ1-2,NA,TRBV12-3/TRBV12-4,NA,CASTGINYGYTF,TGTGCCAGCACCGGGATTAACTATGGCTACACCTTC
TRBJ2-1,many,TRBV29-1,NA,CSVEGQDYNEQFF,TGCAGCGTTGAAGGACAGGACTACAATGAGCAGTTCTTC
TRBJ2-1,NA,TRBV9,NA,CASSAGPPTVYNEQFF,TGTGCCAGCAGCGCGGGACCCCCGACGGTATACAATGAGCAGTTCTTC
TRBJ2-5,NA,TRBV20-1,NA,CSAPDSPHAETQYF,TGCAGTGCGCCGGACTCACCCCACGCGGAGACCCAGTACTTC
TRBJ2-3,few,TRBV29-1,NA,CSFGPSTDTQYF,TGCAGCTTTGGCCCTAGCACAGATACGCAGTATTTT
TRBJ2-2,NA,TRBV19,NA,CASSIRRNTGELFF,TGTGCCAGTAGTATCAGGAGAAACACCGGGGAGCTGTTTTTT
TRBJ2-6,few,TRBV14,NA,CASRRASGANVLTF,TGTGCCAGCAGGCGCGCTTCTGGGGCCAACGTCCTGACTTTC
TRBJ2-1,NA,TRBV27,NA,CASSSRTKTAYNEQFF,TGTGCCAGCAGTTCCCGCACTAAGACAGCTTACAATGAGCAGTTCTTC
TRBJ2-7,NA,TRBV29-1,NA,CRDCPYEQYF,TGCAGGGACTGCCCCTACGAGCAGTACTTC
TRBJ2-5,few,TRBV3-1,TRBD1,CASSQVVGQPRKAQETQYF,TGTGCCAGCAGCCAAGTCGTGGGACAGCCACGAAAGGCGCAAGAGACCCAGTACTTC
TRBJ1-2,few,TRBV29-1,NA,CSVVEPPNYGYTF,TGCAGCGTTGTGGAACCCCCTAACTATGGCTACACCTTC
TRBJ1-2,many,TRBV30,NA,CAWSGRNNYGYTF,TGTGCCTGGTCGGGACGAAATAACTATGGCTACACCTTC
TRBJ2-3,many,TRBV7-2,TRBD2,CATLAERADTQYF,TGTGCCACCCTAGCGGAACGGGCAGATACGCAGTATTTT
TRBJ2-7,NA,TRBV30,NA,CAWSVGWSQGLYEQYF,TGTGCCTGGAGTGTTGGATGGTCACAGGGTCTTTACGAGCAGTACTTC
TRBJ1-1,NA,TRBV6-1,TRBD1,CASTTGTAPDTEAFF,TGTGCCAGCACTACCGGGACAGCGCCTGACACTGAAGCTTTCTTT
TRBJ2-2,NA,TRBV28,NA,CARVEEGGGSTGELFF,TGTGCCAGGGTAGAGGAAGGAGGGGGTTCCACCGGGGAGCTGTTTTTT
TRBJ2-7,few,TRBV6-1,TRBD1,CASSEGPTDRGYEQYF,TGTGCCAGCAGTGAAGGACCTACGGACAGGGGGTACGAGCAGTACTTC
TRBJ2-3,NA,TRBV7-9,TRBD1,CASSLGQTSSTDTQYF,TGTGCCAGCAGCTTGGGACAGACCAGCAGCACAGATACGCAGTATTTT
TRBJ2-3,few,TRBV12-3/TRBV12-4,NA,CASSFKRLRRGTDTQYF,TGTGCCAGCAGTTTTAAGCGACTCCGCCGGGGGACAGATACGCAGTATTTT
TRBJ2-7,NA,TRBV28,NA,CASTPPGATYTSVYF,TGTGCCAGCACCCCCCCCGGGGCTACTTATACGAGTGTGTACTTC